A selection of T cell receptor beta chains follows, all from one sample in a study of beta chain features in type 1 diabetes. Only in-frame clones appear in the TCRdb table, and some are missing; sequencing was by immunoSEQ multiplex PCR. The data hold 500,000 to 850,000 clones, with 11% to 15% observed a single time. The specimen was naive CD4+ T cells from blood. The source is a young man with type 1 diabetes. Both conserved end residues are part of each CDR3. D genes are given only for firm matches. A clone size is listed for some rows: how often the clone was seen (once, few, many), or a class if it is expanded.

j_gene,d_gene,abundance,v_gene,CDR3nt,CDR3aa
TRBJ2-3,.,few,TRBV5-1,TGCGCCAGCAGCTTTCCTCGTGAAGCGGGTGGGTCAGATACGCAGTATTTT,CASSFPREAGGSDTQYF
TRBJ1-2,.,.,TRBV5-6,TGTGCCAGCTCCTGGGGGCCTACTACGTATGGCTACACCTTC,CASSWGPTTYGYTF
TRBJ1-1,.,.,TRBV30,TGTGCCTGGAGCCCAAGGGGACCTGAAGCTTTCTTT,CAWSPRGPEAFF
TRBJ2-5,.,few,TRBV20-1,TGCAGTGCTCGCCAGGAGACCCAGTACTTC,CSARQETQYF
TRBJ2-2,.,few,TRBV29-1,TGCAGCGTTGAAGGAGGGTTGAACACCGGGGAGCTGTTTTTT,CSVEGGLNTGELFF
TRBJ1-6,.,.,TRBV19,TGTGCCAGTAGTATAAGTCGGCAGTTTGACTACTCCTATAATTCACCCCTCCACTTT,CASSISRQFDYSYNSPLHF
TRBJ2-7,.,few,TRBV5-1,TGCGCCAGCAGCTCGGACATTTACGAGCAGTACTTC,CASSSDIYEQYF
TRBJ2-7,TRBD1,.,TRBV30,TGTGCCTGGAGTGTAACAGGGGGGCTCGAGCAGTACTTC,CAWSVTGGLEQYF
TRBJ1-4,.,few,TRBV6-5,TGTGCCAGCAGTTACTCGTCAAGGGTTGGGGAAAAACTGTTTTTT,CASSYSSRVGEKLFF
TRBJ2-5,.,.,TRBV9,TGTGCCAGCAGCGTAGCCGCGGCAGAGACCCAGTACTTC,CASSVAAAETQYF
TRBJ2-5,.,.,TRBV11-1,TGTGCCAGCAGCTCAGGACACGGTCACGAGACCCAGTACTTC,CASSSGHGHETQYF
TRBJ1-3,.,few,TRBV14,TGTGCCAGCAGCCAAGGCGCTCTTTCCGGAAACACCATATATTTT,CASSQGALSGNTIYF
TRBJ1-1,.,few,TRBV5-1,TGCGCCAGCAGCATAAAAATACAGGGTTCTTACACTGAAGCTTTCTTT,CASSIKIQGSYTEAFF
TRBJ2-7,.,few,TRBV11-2,TGTGCCAGCAGCTTAGTCGGGTCCAGCTCCTACGAGCAGTACTTC,CASSLVGSSSYEQYF
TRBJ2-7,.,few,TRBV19,TGTGCCAGTTCGACCCGGTCCTACGAGCAGTACTTC,CASSTRSYEQYF
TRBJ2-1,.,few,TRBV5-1,TGCGCCAGCAGCTCGATAGGGAGCTCCTACAATGAGCAGTTCTTC,CASSSIGSSYNEQFF
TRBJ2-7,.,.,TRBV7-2,TGTGCCAGCAGCCCCGGGGACTCCTACGAGCAGTACTTC,CASSPGDSYEQYF
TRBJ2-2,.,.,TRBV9,TGTGCCAGCAGCGTAGAGGGGGTGAGGACCGGGGAGCTGTTTTTT,CASSVEGVRTGELFF
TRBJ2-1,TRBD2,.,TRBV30,TGTGCCTGGAATCTTAAGCAAGCGGGGGGCTCGAATGAGCAGTTCTTC,CAWNLKQAGGSNEQFF
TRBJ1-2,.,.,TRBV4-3,TGCGCCAGCAGCTCCGGGGGATATGGCTACACCTTC,CASSSGGYGYTF
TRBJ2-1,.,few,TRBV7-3,TGTGCCAGCAGCTTAAGGGAGCTCAATGAGCAGTTCTTC,CASSLRELNEQFF
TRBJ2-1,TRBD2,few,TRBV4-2,TGTGCCAGCAGCTCGCCGGGACTAGCGGGTTACAATGAGCAGTTCTTC,CASSSPGLAGYNEQFF
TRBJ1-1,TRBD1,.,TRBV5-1,TGCGCCAGCACGCGAGGGGGCCGGGTCGAGTTTGAAGCTTTCTTT,CASTRGGRVEFEAFF
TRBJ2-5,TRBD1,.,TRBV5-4,TGTGCCAGCAGCCCTCGAGGCGGGACAGGGACGGAGACCCAGTACTTC,CASSPRGGTGTETQYF
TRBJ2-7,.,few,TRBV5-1,TGCGCCAGCAGCTTGAGGGGACCGGGACTCCCGTCGACCCCCAGCGAGCAGTACTTC,CASSLRGPGLPSTPSEQYF
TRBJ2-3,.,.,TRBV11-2,TGTGCCAGCAGCTTAAGGGGTGGTAGCACAGATACGCAGTATTTT,CASSLRGGSTDTQYF
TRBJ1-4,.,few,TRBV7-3,TGTGCCAGCAGCTTAAATCCCGCTAATGAAAAACTGTTTTTT,CASSLNPANEKLFF
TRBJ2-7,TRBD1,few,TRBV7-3,TGTGCCAGCAGCCCTGACAGGGGCGAGCAGTACTTC,CASSPDRGEQYF
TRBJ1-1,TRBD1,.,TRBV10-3,TGTGCCATCAGTCTCCGGGACAGGGGGCGAGGGGCTTTCTTT,CAISLRDRGRGAFF